The rows below give T cell receptor beta chains drawn from one sample of a study of blood T cell repertoires in COVID-19. Using immunoSEQ multiplex PCR, the repertoire was profiled, and TCRdb retains in-frame clones only, with some absent. The table shows 300,000 to 400,000 clones, with around 85% occurring only once. Sample: peripheral blood. Receptor source: a human donor in a cohort sampled during active COVID-19. CDR3s include the opening cysteine and the closing phenylalanine or tryptophan. Fields, in order: D gene, clone size, J gene, V gene, CDR3 protein, CDR3 DNA. The D gene is left open where the match is weak. The size of a clone is reported for some rows only, either as once, few or many, or as a class for expanded clones.

>-|once|TRBJ2-1|TRBV5-5
CASSSSGNEQFF
TGTGCCAGCAGCTCCTCGGGGAATGAGCAGTTCTTC
>-|-|TRBJ2-4|TRBV3-1/TRBV3-2
CASSQEERGTFLKAKNIQYF
TGTGCCAGCAGCCAAGAGGAACGCGGGACTTTCCTTAAGGCCAAAAACATTCAGTACTTC
>TRBD1|once|TRBJ2-2|TRBV14
CASSRLTKFSGTGIPNTGELFF
TGTGCCAGCAGCCGACTGACCAAATTTTCTGGGACAGGGATCCCAAACACCGGGGAGCTGTTTTTT
>-|-|TRBJ1-2|TRBV20-1
CSASRDYGYTF
TGCAGTGCTAGCAGGGACTATGGCTACACCTTC
>TRBD2|-|TRBJ2-2|TRBV6-4
CASSDLAGNTGELFF
TGTGCCAGCAGTGATCTAGCGGGGAACACCGGGGAGCTGTTTTTT
>-|many|TRBJ1-6|TRBV5-5
CASSLAETGWNSPLHF
TGTGCCAGCAGCTTGGCCGAGACAGGATGGAATTCACCCCTCCACTTT
>-|-|TRBJ2-1|TRBV7-6
CASSLEVLVGFNEQFF
TGTGCCAGCAGCTTAGAGGTTCTAGTCGGGTTCAATGAGCAGTTCTTC
>TRBD1|-|TRBJ1-3|TRBV9
CASSVASGTGYSGNTIYF
TGTGCCAGCAGCGTCGCTTCCGGGACAGGGTACTCTGGAAACACCATATATTTT
>-|-|TRBJ2-5|TRBV9
CASSVEYRVGETQYF
TGTGCCAGCAGCGTAGAGTACAGGGTAGGAGAGACCCAGTACTTC
>-|-|TRBJ2-7|TRBV5-6
CASSRRTASSYEQYF
TGTGCCAGCTCCCGCCGGACAGCAAGCTCCTACGAGCAGTACTTC
>-|-|TRBJ1-1|TRBV5-1
CASSLAGEMNTEAFF
TGCGCCAGCAGCCTGGCAGGGGAAATGAACACTGAAGCTTTCTTT
>TRBD1|-|TRBJ1-3|TRBV12-5
CASGLGQGAGGNTIYF
TGTGCTAGTGGTTTGGGACAGGGGGCTGGTGGAAACACCATATATTTT
>-|-|TRBJ1-1|TRBV5-1
CASSLAMGTGRNTEAFF
TGCGCCAGCAGCTTGGCCATGGGAACAGGGCGAAACACTGAAGCTTTCTTT
>-|-|TRBJ1-5|TRBV7-9
CASSLSGGGSNQPQHF
TGTGCCAGCAGCTTAAGCGGGGGAGGAAGCAATCAGCCCCAGCATTTT
>TRBD1|-|TRBJ1-1|TRBV7-3
CASSLRSTGARNTEAFF
TGTGCCAGCAGCTTAAGGTCAACAGGGGCCAGGAACACTGAAGCTTTCTTT
>-|-|TRBJ1-1|TRBV2
CASLRVKGTEAFF
TGTGCCAGCCTTAGGGTGAAGGGGACTGAAGCTTTCTTT
>TRBD2|-|TRBJ2-7|TRBV11-2
CASSLGSSGAYEQYF
TGTGCCAGCAGCTTAGGCTCTAGCGGGGCCTACGAGCAGTACTTC
>-|few|TRBJ2-7|TRBV20-1
CSASQGQVNPYEQYF
TGCAGTGCTAGTCAGGGGCAGGTTAATCCCTACGAGCAGTACTTC
>-|-|TRBJ1-2|TRBV7-9
CASSFQGTGYTF
TGTGCCAGCAGCTTCCAGGGGACAGGCTACACCTTC
>TRBD2|-|TRBJ2-1|TRBV27
CASEGASGGENNEQFF
TGTGCCTCTGAAGGGGCTAGCGGGGGGGAGAACAATGAGCAGTTCTTC
>-|-|TRBJ1-2|TRBV27
CASSLSCRGEALCGYTF
TGTGCCAGCAGTTTATCGTGCAGGGGAGAGGCTCTCTGTGGCTACACCTTC
>TRBD2|-|TRBJ2-1|TRBV7-9
CASSLKSAGGYNEQFF
TGTGCCAGCAGCTTAAAATCCGCGGGGGGTTACAATGAGCAGTTCTTC
>TRBD1|-|TRBJ1-2|TRBV30
CAWATSTGDGYTF
TGTGCCTGGGCCACCTCGACAGGGGACGGCTACACCTTC
>-|-|TRBJ2-7|TRBV12-3/TRBV12-4
CASSSSPEQYF
TGTGCCAGCAGCTCCTCCCCCGAGCAGTACTTC
>-|-|TRBJ1-1|TRBV6-5
CASKGVYTEAFF
TGTGCCAGCAAGGGGGTTTACACTGAAGCTTTCTTT
>-|-|TRBJ2-2|TRBV6-1
CASSEGQGWYTGELFF
TGTGCCAGCAGTGAAGGCCAGGGGTGGTACACCGGGGAGCTGTTTTTT
>-|-|TRBJ1-1|TRBV20-1
CSASLTDEAFF
TGCAGTGCTAGTTTAACAGATGAAGCTTTCTTT
>-|-|TRBJ2-1|TRBV3-1/TRBV3-2
CASSQAPGAYNEQFF
TGTGCCAGCAGCCAAGCCCCGGGGGCCTACAATGAGCAGTTCTTC
>TRBD1|-|TRBJ1-1|TRBV18
CASSTGQGAEGAFF
TGTGCCAGCTCAACCGGACAGGGGGCTGAGGGAGCTTTCTTT
>-|-|TRBJ2-6|TRBV3-1/TRBV3-2
CASSQAKVAKGPGANVLTF
TGTGCCAGCAGCCAAGCAAAGGTCGCGAAGGGGCCTGGGGCCAACGTCCTGACTTTC
>-|-|TRBJ2-1|TRBV6-5
CASSYNGQLNNEQFF
TGTGCCAGCAGTTACAACGGACAGCTCAACAATGAGCAGTTCTTC
>-|-|TRBJ1-1|TRBV19
CASSIDYGALNTEAFF
TGTGCCAGTAGTATAGATTATGGGGCCCTGAACACTGAAGCTTTCTTT
>TRBD2|-|TRBJ2-5|TRBV18
CASSPSGLAGFETQYF
TGTGCCAGCTCACCATCGGGACTAGCGGGGTTTGAGACCCAGTACTTC
>TRBD2|few|TRBJ2-7|TRBV3-1/TRBV3-2
CASSQGLARDYEQYF
TGTGCCAGCAGCCAGGGACTAGCGAGAGACTACGAGCAGTACTTC
>-|-|TRBJ2-1|TRBV3-1/TRBV3-2
CASSPWDTDNEQFF
TGTGCCAGCAGCCCTTGGGACACCGACAATGAGCAGTTCTTC
>-|once|TRBJ2-7|TRBV9
CASSPRPGLVYEQYF
TGTGCCAGCAGCCCTCGCCCGGGACTCGTCTACGAGCAGTACTTC
>-|-|TRBJ1-6|TRBV7-9
CASSRTDNSPLHF
TGTGCCAGCAGCCGAACGGATAATTCACCCCTCCACTTT
>TRBD1|-|TRBJ1-5|TRBV7-9
CASSSDRDSNQPQHF
TGTGCCAGCAGTTCCGACAGGGATAGCAATCAGCCCCAGCATTTT
>TRBD2|few|TRBJ2-7|TRBV5-1
CASSLGPAGDHYEQYF
TGCGCCAGCAGCTTGGGACCCGCGGGGGATCACTACGAGCAGTACTTC
>-|-|TRBJ1-5|TRBV6-5
CASIVHTGVDQPQHF
TGTGCCAGCATTGTGCACACAGGTGTAGATCAGCCCCAGCATTTT
>-|once|TRBJ1-1|TRBV29-1
CSVAVDSMNTEAFF
TGCAGCGTAGCGGTGGACAGCATGAACACTGAAGCTTTCTTT
>TRBD2|-|TRBJ2-1|TRBV2
CASSPTGGDNNEQFF
TGTGCCAGCAGTCCTACCGGGGGGGATAACAATGAGCAGTTCTTC
>-|-|TRBJ1-6|TRBV3-1/TRBV3-2
CASSQSFTLHF
TGTGCCAGCAGCCAATCATTCACCCTCCACTTT
>TRBD1|-|TRBJ1-1|TRBV19
CASIPTGGITEAFF
TGTGCCAGTATCCCGACAGGGGGGATCACTGAAGCTTTCTTT
>-|-|TRBJ1-2|TRBV11-2
CASSLVGTSYGYTF
TGTGCCAGCAGCTTAGTGGGGACAAGCTATGGCTACACCTTC
>TRBD2|-|TRBJ2-1|TRBV29-1
CSVDGGGYNEQFF
TGCAGCGTTGATGGCGGGGGATACAATGAGCAGTTCTTC
>TRBD1|-|TRBJ1-2|TRBV15
CATSSPGTGEGYGYTF
TGTGCCACCAGCTCACCAGGGACAGGGGAGGGCTATGGCTACACCTTC
>-|-|TRBJ2-3|TRBV2
CASRWRAFGDTQYF
TGTGCCAGCAGGTGGCGAGCGTTCGGGGATACGCAGTATTTT
>-|-|TRBJ2-1|TRBV12-3/TRBV12-4
CASSRRVYNEQFF
TGTGCCAGCAGTAGGAGGGTGTACAATGAGCAGTTCTTC
>-|-|TRBJ1-1|TRBV7-9
CASSVSGLETEAFF
TGTGCCAGCAGCGTTAGCGGGCTGGAAACTGAAGCTTTCTTT
>-|-|TRBJ1-2|TRBV5-5
CASSLGGYGYTF
TGTGCCAGCAGCTTAGGAGGATATGGCTACACCTTC
>TRBD2|-|TRBJ2-3|TRBV7-2
CASSISGTVRSDTQYF
TGTGCCAGCAGCATTAGCGGGACCGTACGGTCAGATACGCAGTATTTT
>TRBD1|-|TRBJ1-1|TRBV5-4
CASSLQQGATEAFF
TGTGCCAGCAGCTTGCAGCAGGGGGCGACTGAAGCTTTCTTT
>TRBD2|-|TRBJ2-7|TRBV7-9
CASSLAHGLDYEQYF
TGTGCCAGCAGCTTAGCGCACGGACTAGACTACGAGCAGTACTTC
>-|-|TRBJ2-2|TRBV4-1
CASSPQGHTNTGELFF
TGCGCCAGCAGCCCTCAGGGGCACACGAACACCGGGGAGCTGTTTTTT